This paragraph reports one T cell receptor (beta chain). Its cognate antigen is unknown. The sample is drawn from a study of cytomegalovirus exposure and HLA in healthy donors. The CDR3 is 14 amino acids. Per germline, CDR1 MNHEY and CDR2 SVGAGI. The V end lost 5 bases, the J end lost 5 bases, and 12 bases lay between the germline ends. Study-level results: Researchers reportedly found TCR beta sequences accurately predicted most subjects' HLA-A and HLA-B alleles. An analysis done earlier found most TCR beta V segments productive about 87% or about 30% of the time. A later analysis found that most CMV-associated TCR beta chains appeared HLA-restricted.

Primers: 60 Vbeta forward and 13 Jbeta reverse. This table comes from immunoSEQ multiplex PCR, and its TCRdb copy is limited to in-frame clones, with some not included. The sample lists 100,000 or so clones; approximately 88% were seen once. This sequence originates from a man aged 18 to 30 in good health and CMV-seronegative. Sequenced input: PBMCs. This chain uses TRBV6-5 with TRBJ1-4; a weak D match, TRBD1 (6 bases). The CDR3 reads CASSHIGTNEKLFF. The CDR3 DNA follows: TGTGCCAGCAGTCACATCGGGACAAATGAAAAACTGTTTTTT.